A single sample is the source of the 31 T cell receptor beta chains below, sequenced in a study of T cell responses to AZD1222 COVID-19 vaccine. Using immunoSEQ multiplex PCR, the repertoire was profiled, and TCRdb retains in-frame clones only, with some absent. Of roughly 170,000 clones detected, 94% appear once; the ten largest clones hold 1.5% to 2%. Here the sequenced sample was peripheral blood, taken 28 days after the second AZD1222 dose. The receptors originated from an adult who received the AZD1222 COVID-19 vaccine.

The rearrangement uses TRBV5-5 and TRBJ1-2, with D possibly being TRBD1 (5 bases). The germline CDR1 and CDR2 sequences are SGHKS and YYEKEE (reference sequence). Trimming left V 2 bases short and J 3 bases short, with 17 bases between. The CDR3 length is 16 residues. The CDR3 DNA reads TGTGCCAGCAGCTTTTTAGATGGGGCCCTTGACTATGGCTACACCTTC. The encoded protein is CASSFLDGALDYGYTF. Drawing the rest from reference TRBV5-5 and TRBJ1-2, the complete variable domain is DAGVTQSPTHLIKTRGQQVTLRCSPISGHKSVSWYQQVLGQGPQFIFQYYEKEERGRGNFPDRFSARQFPNYSSELNVNALLLGDSALYLCASSFLDGALDYGYTFGSGTRLTVV.

V is TRBV13 and J is TRBJ1-2; 10 nucleotides align to TRBD1. Germline CDR1 is PRHDT and CDR2 is FYEKMQ (reference sequence). After removal of 1 base from V and 3 bases from J, the junction contained 5 bases not matched to a gene. The CDR3 is 16 residues long. The CDR3 coding sequence is TGTGCCAGCAGCTTAGTCGACGGGACAGGGGACTATGGCTACACCTTC. Encoded protein: CASSLVDGTGDYGYTF.

The chain employs TRBV6-6 and TRBJ2-5, with D perhaps TRBD1 (6 bases). The V and J ends lost 6 bases and 0 bases respectively, with 11 bases between them. Germline CDR1 is MNHNY and CDR2 is SVGAGI (reference sequence). The CDR3 is 14 residues long. The CDR3 protein is CASSQRQDQETQYF. Here the CDR3 DNA reads TGTGCCAGCAGCCAGCGACAGGACCAAGAGACCCAGTACTTC.

The rearrangement links TRBV5-5 to TRBJ2-7; no reliable D call. V lost 5 bases, J lost 7 bases, and 13 bases lay in between. CDR1 SGHKS and CDR2 YYEKEE come from the germline V gene (reference sequence). This CDR3 comprises 12 residues. The DNA for the CDR3 is TGTGCCAGCAGTCAGGCTGCCAGGGAGCAGTACTTC. Amino acids: CASSQAAREQYF.

The chain has TRBV30 and TRBJ1-1; D possibly corresponds to TRBD1 (6 bases). The length of the CDR3 is 18 residues. V was trimmed by 2 bases and J by 5 bases, leaving 27 bases between them. Germline loops: CDR1 GTSNPN, CDR2 SVGIG (reference sequence). The CDR3 loop reads CAWSFILFAGGRRTEAFF. For the CDR3, the DNA is TGTGCCTGGAGTTTTATCCTATTTGCCGGGGGGCGGAGAACTGAAGCTTTCTTT.

The V gene is TRBV6-6, the J gene TRBJ1-1; 7 bases are shared with TRBD1. V lost 7 bases to trimming and J lost 4 bases; unmatched junction nucleotides: 3. There are 12 residues in the CDR3. In germline, CDR1 is MNHNY, CDR2 SVGAGI (reference sequence). The DNA for the CDR3 is TGTGCCAGCATACAGGGGAGCACTGAAGCTTTCTTT. This codes for CASIQGSTEAFF.

This sequence joins TRBV11-2 and TRBJ2-1, with D unresolved. The germline V and J ends were trimmed by 6 bases and 6 bases, with 6 bases remaining between them. The CDR3 is 11 amino acids. The germline V gene encodes CDR1 SGHAT and CDR2 FQNNGV. The CDR3: CASSRSNEQFF. DNA of the CDR3: TGTGCCAGCAGTCGCTCCAATGAGCAGTTCTTC. Filled out from reference TRBV11-2 and TRBJ2-1, the complete variable domain reads EAGVAQSPRYKIIEKRQSVAFWCNPISGHATLYWYQQILGQGPKLLIQFQNNGVVDDSQLPKDRFSAERLKGVDSTLKIQPAKLEDSAVYLCASSRSNEQFFGPGTRLTVL.

The chain links TRBV7-2 to TRBJ2-4; D remains unclear. CDR3 length: 13 amino acids. V was trimmed by 1 base and J by 9 bases, leaving 10 bases between them. The germline gives CDR1 SGHTA, CDR2 FQGNSA. CDR3 sequence (DNA): TGTGCCAGCAGCTTAGTGGAAGGGTCCATTCAGTACTTC. This translates into CASSLVEGSIQYF.

The J gene is TRBJ1-1, the V gene TRBV7-8; D not resolved. Germline V lookup: CDR1 SGHVS, CDR2 FQNEAQ. CDR3 length: 14 residues. Trimming shortened V by 2 bases and J by 5 bases, and 12 bases separated the two germline ends. The chain's CDR3 is CASSLLGWRTEAFF. The CDR3 coding sequence is TGTGCCAGCAGCTTATTAGGCTGGAGGACTGAAGCTTTCTTT.

The chain combines TRBV27 with TRBJ1-2; TRBD1 might be the D (5 bases). Deletions cut 3 bases from V and 5 bases from J, with 10 bases between. Looked up from germline, CDR1 is MNHEY and CDR2 is SMNVEV (reference sequence). CDR3 size: 13 residues. CDR3 coding DNA: TGTGCCAGCAGTTTCTCCAGGGTGTATGGCTACACCTTC. Translated: CASSFSRVYGYTF.

This chain joins TRBV5-1 and TRBJ1-4; no clear D. The CDR3 extends over 14 amino acids. CDR1 and CDR2 from the germline V gene are SGHRS and YFSETQ. Between the trimmed V and J ends, which lost 4 bases and 6 bases, there was a span of 13 bases. CDR3 protein: CASSPTTLYEKLFF. CDR3 DNA: TGCGCCAGCAGCCCCACGACACTGTATGAAAAACTGTTTTTT.

The chain combines TRBV30 with TRBJ1-3, with D hard to call. There are 12 residues in the CDR3. Per the germline V gene, CDR1 is GTSNPN and CDR2 is SVGIG (reference sequence). Trimming cost V 5 bases and J 2 bases, with 7 bases left between them. CDR3 bases: TGTGCCTGGGCAGGTACTGGAAACACCATATATTTT. Its translation: CAWAGTGNTIYF.

The DNA for the CDR3 is TGTGCCACCAGTGATTCTCGGACAAAGTATGGCTACACCTTC. Encoded protein: CATSDSRTKYGYTF. The chain carries TRBV24-1 and TRBJ1-2, with a tentative D call TRBD1 (5 bases). The V gene lost 2 bases and the J gene lost 5 bases, with 11 bases spanning the gap. CDR3 length: 14 residues. Per the germline V gene, CDR1 is KGHDR and CDR2 is SFDVKD.

The chain couples TRBV4-3 to TRBJ2-5; 8 bases fit TRBD1. Losses at the gene ends were 0 bases for V and 5 bases for J; bases not matched to a gene: 5. CDR3 length: 15 amino acids. CDR1 is LGHNA, CDR2 YSLEER, per germline. The CDR3 loop reads CASSQDAGGLETQYF. The CDR3 bases are TGCGCCAGCAGCCAAGATGCAGGGGGCTTGGAGACCCAGTACTTC.

The rearrangement joins TRBV27 to TRBJ1-2, with D unclear. CDR1 and CDR2 (germline): MNHEY, SMNVEV (reference sequence). The V end was cut by 7 bases, the J end by 4 bases, with 13 bases between. CDR3 length equals 13 residues. The CDR3 DNA sequence: TGTGCCAGCACCTCTAGGACGGCCTATGGCTACACCTTC. It yields the protein CASTSRTAYGYTF.

J is TRBJ1-5 and V is TRBV6-5; D unclear. The CDR3 runs to 13 residues. Germline V lookup: CDR1 MNHEY, CDR2 SVGAGI. The V end lost 2 bases, the J end lost 3 bases, and 5 bases lay between the germline ends. The CDR3 DNA follows: TGTGCCAGCAGTTACGACGACAATCAGCCCCAGCATTTT. Residues: CASSYDDNQPQHF.

CDR3 protein: CASSRDLTEAFF. The CDR3 nucleotides read TGTGCCAGCAGCCGGGACCTTACTGAAGCTTTCTTT. The V gene is TRBV6-6, the J gene TRBJ1-1; D possibly corresponds to TRBD1 (5 bases). CDR1 MNHNY and CDR2 SVGAGI come from the germline V gene (reference sequence). The CDR3 has 12 amino acids. V was clipped by 6 bases and J by 5 bases, with 10 bases between them.

This chain uses TRBV6-5 with TRBJ1-2; D is unclear. Germline values: CDR1 MNHEY, CDR2 SVGAGI. Trimming pared 6 bases from V and 8 bases from J, leaving 16 bases between. The CDR3 covers 13 residues. The CDR3 DNA reads TGTGCCAGCAGCCGAGTAGGTCCGCAAGGCTACACCTTC. Its protein is CASSRVGPQGYTF.

This chain uses TRBV7-3 with TRBJ2-1; 10 nucleotides align to TRBD2. V gave up 5 bases and J gave up 7 bases; unmatched junction bases: 11. From germline, CDR1 is SGHTA and CDR2 FQGTGA. CDR3 length: 16 amino acids. CDR3 in DNA: TGTGCCAGCAGCCCCACTTTTGGTAGCGGGAGGAATGAGCAGTTCTTC. It translates to CASSPTFGSGRNEQFF. Based on the CDR3 plus reference TRBV7-3 and TRBJ2-1, the full variable domain is GAGVSQTPSNKVTEKGKYVELRCDPISGHTALYWYRQSLGQGPEFLIYFQGTGAADDSGLPNDRFFAVRPEGSVSTLKIQRTERGDSAVYLCASSPTFGSGRNEQFFGPGTRLTVL.

The chain is built from TRBV11-2 and TRBJ2-1, with D uncertain. The CDR3 loop spans 14 amino acids. The germline V gene has CDR1 SGHAT and CDR2 FQNNGV. Trimming left V 1 base short and J 2 bases short, with 6 bases between. CDR3 in amino acids: CASSLVATYNEQFF. In nucleotides, the CDR3 is TGTGCCAGCAGCTTAGTGGCTACCTACAATGAGCAGTTCTTC.

The chain is built from TRBV24-1 and TRBJ1-2; D call uncertain. The CDR3 consists of 14 residues. In germline, CDR1 is KGHDR, CDR2 SFDVKD. V lost 3 bases and J lost 8, with 15 bases in between. The CDR3 DNA reads TGTGCCACCAGTGATGATTCTAGGGCCAGAGGCTACACCTTC. Translation: CATSDDSRARGYTF.

The CDR3 DNA sequence: TGTGCCAGCTCAGGACGGCAGGACTATGGCTACACCTTC. Amino acids: CASSGRQDYGYTF. The genes are TRBV9 and TRBJ1-2, with unresolved D. The length of the CDR3 is 13 residues. Between the trimmed V and J ends, which lost 7 bases and 3 bases, there was a span of 13 bases. Germline CDR1 SGDLS, CDR2 YYNGEE. The full variable domain, rest sourced from reference TRBV9 and TRBJ1-2, is DSGVTQTPKHLITATGQRVTLRCSPRSGDLSVYWYQQSLDQGLQFLIQYYNGEERAKGNILERFSAQQFPDLHSELNLSSLELGDSALYFCASSGRQDYGYTFGSGTRLTVV.

The count of this clone is one. This rearrangement joins TRBV5-1 to TRBJ1-3; 7 bases map to TRBD1. Looked up from germline, CDR1 is SGHRS and CDR2 is YFSETQ. J lost 4 bases, V lost 2 bases, and 6 bases had no gene match. The CDR3 length is 15 residues. CDR3 sequence reads: CASSFNMGQGNTIYF. The CDR3 coding sequence is TGCGCCAGCAGCTTTAATATGGGACAGGGAAACACCATATATTTT. The full variable domain, with the rest looked up from reference TRBV5-1 and TRBJ1-3, is KAGVTQTPRYLIKTRGQQVTLSCSPISGHRSVSWYQQTPGQGLQFLFEYFSETQRNKGNFPGRFSGRQFSNSRSEMNVSTLELGDSALYLCASSFNMGQGNTIYFGEGSWLTVV.

V is TRBV7-6 and J is TRBJ2-1, with a tentative D call TRBD1 (6 bases). CDR1 is SGHVS, CDR2 FNYEAQ, per germline. The CDR3 contains 16 residues. The germline V and J ends were trimmed by 3 bases and 4 bases, with 16 bases remaining between them. The CDR3 here is CASSFGGPSRYNEQFF. The CDR3 coding sequence is TGTGCCAGCAGCTTTGGGGGCCCCAGCCGATACAATGAGCAGTTCTTC. Variable domain in full (rest from reference TRBV7-6 and TRBJ2-1): GAGVSQSPRYKVTKRGQDVALRCDPISGHVSLYWYRQALGQGPEFLTYFNYEAQQDKSGLPNDRFSAERPEGSISTLTIQRTEQRDSAMYRCASSFGGPSRYNEQFFGPGTRLTVL.

The CDR3 nucleotides read TGTGCCAGCAGCGCCTACAGGGCAACTAATGAAAAACTGTTTTTT. Residues: CASSAYRATNEKLFF. This chain links TRBV11-2 with TRBJ1-4; D possibly corresponds to TRBD1 (6 bases). Between the trimmed V and J ends, which lost 5 bases and 0 bases, there was a span of 10 bases. This CDR3 has 15 amino acids. Germline V CDR1 and CDR2: SGHAT, FQNNGV.

The J gene is TRBJ1-2, the V gene TRBV27; D not resolved. Trimming took 4 bases from V and 4 from J, leaving 19 bases between them. Germline assignment: CDR1 MNHEY and CDR2 SMNVEV (reference sequence). The CDR3 totals 16 residues. The CDR3 region has the DNA TGTGCCAGCAGTTCACTCGTTCGGACGGGTCCCTATGGCTACACCTTC. It yields the protein CASSSLVRTGPYGYTF.

The table lists this clone with a count of one. The V call is TRBV29-1, the J call TRBJ2-1; TRBD2 aligns across 7 bases. The CDR3 contains 14 residues. The junction had 9 bases not matched to a gene; V was cut back by 5 bases and J by 5 bases. CDR1 SQVTM and CDR2 ANQGSEA come from the germline V gene. The CDR3 loop is CSVLPGGRHNEQFF. In nucleotides, the CDR3 is TGCAGCGTTCTTCCCGGCGGGAGACACAATGAGCAGTTCTTC.

The rearrangement links TRBV4-3 to TRBJ1-6, with D perhaps TRBD1 (6 bases). V gave up 0 bases and J gave up 0 bases, with 15 bases separating them. CDR1 LGHNA and CDR2 YSLEER come from the germline V gene. The CDR3 sequence is 19 residues long. The CDR3 protein is CASSQDRHIRGSYNSPLHF. The CDR3 DNA reads TGCGCCAGCAGCCAAGATCGGCACATCAGGGGCTCCTATAATTCACCCCTCCACTTT.

This rearrangement joins TRBV6-5 to TRBJ1-1; 7 nucleotides align to TRBD1. Germline V gives CDR1 MNHEY, CDR2 SVGAGI. The ends lost 7 bases at V and 4 bases at J; junction bases unmatched: 6. CDR3 length: 13 residues. The CDR3, as DNA: TGTGCCAGCATCAACAGGGGAGCCACTGAAGCTTTCTTT. Translation: CASINRGATEAFF.

This rearrangement joins TRBV5-4 to TRBJ1-2, with D hard to call. The germline V gene encodes CDR1 SGHNT and CDR2 YYREEE (reference sequence). The CDR3 covers 14 residues. V lost 0 bases and J 8 bases, leaving 14 bases between the germline ends. CDR3 DNA sequence: TGTGCCAGCAGCTTGGCTCTGGGAGAGAAGGGCTACACCTTC. The encoded protein is CASSLALGEKGYTF.

This clone has just a few counts. This chain uses TRBV2 with TRBJ2-5; tentatively, D is TRBD1 (5 bases). Germline V gene data show CDR1 as SNHLY and CDR2 as FYNNEI. The CDR3 loop spans 14 amino acids. Trimming pared 7 bases from V and 9 bases from J, leaving 21 bases between. The CDR3 loop is CASTPRQIPRAQYF. The CDR3 DNA sequence: TGTGCCAGCACCCCTCGACAGATCCCAAGGGCCCAGTACTTC.